This T cell receptor (beta chain) was sequenced in a study of blood T cells in healthy people across ages. This clonotype was observed a few times. Sample donors were healthy Caucasian individuals that came from Russia, aged 6 to 90. A second PCR, run for roughly 7 to 12 cycles, used a sample-barcoded 5' primer plus a J-beta primer mix. The template-switch adaptor was a 5' adaptor with 12 random nucleotides. It tagged each cDNA molecule. TCRdb analysed the 5' RACE reads with MiXCR anew, one entry per CDR3 protein. Of over 600,000 distinct CDR3 sequences listed, around 45% were seen once; the top ten hold 15% to 20%. Sequenced material: blood. The clonotype comes from a man of 80 years or more in good health.

CDR3 nucleotide sequence: TGTGCCACCAGTTCTCCGTTGGTGGATACGCAGTATTTT. This codes for CATSSPLVDTQYF. This chain links TRBV24-1 with TRBJ2-3; D is unclear. The CDR3 spans 13 residues. V was cut by 6 bases and J by 6 bases, with 12 bases left in between. Germline loops: CDR1 KGHDR, CDR2 SFDVKD.